This TCR beta chain derives from a study of blood T cell repertoires in COVID-19. Background on the study: Acute and convalescent COVID-19 samples came from the United States, Italy and Spain. The cDNA or gDNA used as material had been derived from T cells, B-cell-depleted T cells, or PBMCs.

The germline gives CDR1 SGHRS, CDR2 YFSETQ. This CDR3 comprises 17 residues. J was trimmed by 1 base and V by 4 bases; bases with no gene match: 11. As handled by the study authors: Researchers report that nucleated cell counts were estimated from reference gene primer amplification. Sequenced by immunoSEQ multiplex PCR; TCRdb stores in-frame clones only, minus some. Clonal size and the V and J genes are those of that table, whereas D and trimming came from the DNA. The sample shows some 250,000 clones, roughly 79% of them seen only once. Material: peripheral blood. This TCR derives from a woman aged 55-70 years with active or convalescent COVID-19. The gene calls are TRBV5-1 and TRBJ2-3; TRBD2 agrees at 8 bases. CDR3 nucleotide sequence: TGCGCCAGCAGCGTAGCCGAGGGAGCGGGGGGCACAGATACGCAGTATTTT. It translates to CASSVAEGAGGTDTQYF.